Sequencing of this TCR beta chain was carried out in a study of CD8 T cells in ankylosing spondylitis. Study outcomes and limitations: The study identified a TCR beta motif of several highly homologous variants that appeared characteristic of ankylosing spondylitis blood. Reportedly, disease-linked clones are significantly enriched in ankylosing spondylitis patients' matched synovial fluid. Certain motif variants had earlier been reported in reactive arthritis synovial fluid and blood.

Quantitative 5'-RACE with molecular barcodes produced the TCR beta libraries. One entry per CDR3 protein, called by TCRdb with MiXCR from the 5' RACE reads. The table shows under 150,000 distinct CDR3 sequences, with over 15% occurring only once. In its sample, this clonotype was seen a few times. Its specificity is unknown. Germline values: CDR1 LGHNA, CDR2 YSLEER. CDR3 length equals 14 residues. V lost 1 base and J 4 bases, leaving 11 bases between the germline ends. The chain combines TRBV4-3 with TRBJ2-7; tentatively, D is TRBD1 (5 bases). This sequence was found in a male donor with ankylosing spondylitis. Sequences were obtained from blood, either unsorted or a sorted T cell fraction (not recorded which). The CDR3, as DNA: TGCGCCAGCAGCCAAGGTGTCAGGACATACGAGCAGTACTTC. This translates into CASSQGVRTYEQYF.